A single sample gave rise to the 27 T cell receptor beta chains below, sequenced in a study of blood T cell repertoires in COVID-19. Clones were sequenced by immunoSEQ multiplex PCR, and TCRdb holds only the in-frame ones, with some missing. The data hold about 210,000 clones, with around 88% observed a single time. Sequencing used PBMCs or T cells enriched from blood (not recorded which). These receptors were taken from a young woman who had been exposed to COVID-19.

The CDR3 nucleotides read TGTGCCAGTCAAGGGACAGGGGGAAATCAGCCCCAGCATTTT. Encoded protein: CASQGTGGNQPQHF. This chain links TRBV19 with TRBJ1-5; 11 bases are a match to TRBD1. V was pared by 8 bases and J by 4 bases, with 4 bases of the junction left unmatched. There are 14 residues in the CDR3. Germline V gene data show CDR1 as LNHDA and CDR2 as SQIVND (reference sequence).

In its sample, this clone was seen a few times. The chain is built from TRBV6-5 and TRBJ1-2, with D perhaps TRBD1 (6 bases). Trimming removed 2 bases at V and 2 bases at J, with 9 bases between. CDR3 length: 14 residues. Germline V gene lookup returns CDR1 MNHEY and CDR2 SVGAGI. The CDR3 region is CASSYQDRNYGYTF. CDR3 bases: TGTGCCAGCAGTTACCAGGACAGAAACTATGGCTACACCTTC.

The chain joins TRBV9 to TRBJ1-5, with 7 bases fitting TRBD1. This CDR3 contains 14 residues. V was clipped by 4 bases and J by 6 bases; unmatched bases: 7. The germline CDR1 and CDR2 sequences are SGDLS and YYNGEE. CDR3 DNA: TGTGCCAGCAGCTCGGGACAGTCAGTTCAGCCCCAGCATTTT. This translates into CASSSGQSVQPQHF.

The chain combines TRBV5-1 with TRBJ2-1; 8 bases align to TRBD2. Germline CDR1 and CDR2: SGHRS and YFSETQ. The ends lost 0 bases at V and 4 bases at J; junction bases unmatched: 3. The CDR3 extends over 15 amino acids. The CDR3 coding sequence is TGCGCCAGCAGCTTGGATAGCGGGGAATACAATGAGCAGTTCTTC. As protein: CASSLDSGEYNEQFF.

The chain is built from TRBV5-1 and TRBJ2-7; possibly TRBD2 for D (5 bases). Germline V gives CDR1 SGHRS, CDR2 YFSETQ. V lost 6 bases and J lost 5, with 15 bases in between. The CDR3 has 13 residues. The CDR3 DNA sequence: TGCGCCAGCACGACGTTCTTCGGGGACGAGCAGTACTTC. It yields the protein CASTTFFGDEQYF.

This chain uses TRBV6-1 with TRBJ1-4; tentatively, D is TRBD1 (5 bases). V lost 3 bases and J lost 4, with 9 bases in between. This CDR3 contains 14 residues. CDR1 is MNHNS, CDR2 SASEGT, per germline. CDR3 region: CASSDRVGNEKLFF. DNA of the CDR3: TGTGCCAGCAGTGACAGGGTTGGTAATGAAAAACTGTTTTTT.

The chain carries TRBV3-1 (or the pseudogene TRBV3-2) and TRBJ2-2; 7 positions agree with TRBD2. CDR1 and CDR2 from the germline V gene are LGHDT and YNNKEL (reference sequence). The CDR3 is 15 amino acids. The V gene end was trimmed by 1 base and the J gene end by 2 bases; junction bases not matched to a gene: 1. CDR3 sequence (DNA): TGTGCCAGCAGCCAAGCGGGGGGTAACACCGGGGAGCTGTTTTTT. Its translation is CASSQAGGNTGELFF.

J is TRBJ1-4 and V is TRBV7-8, with 11 bases lining up with TRBD1. J was trimmed by 7 bases and V by 4 bases; bases with no gene match: 5. CDR3 size: 15 residues. Germline V gene sequence: CDR1 SGHVS, CDR2 FQNEAQ. CDR3 nucleotides: TGTGCCAGCAGCTGGGCAGGGACAGGGGGTGAAAAACTGTTTTTT. It yields the protein CASSWAGTGGEKLFF.

The CDR3 loop is CASSFRGTGANVLTF. CDR3 DNA: TGTGCCAGCAGCTTCAGGGGGACTGGGGCCAACGTCCTGACTTTC. The chain recombines TRBV5-6 with TRBJ2-6, with TRBD1 matching over 7 bases. The CDR3 has 15 residues. The germline V gene encodes CDR1 SGHDT and CDR2 YYEEEE. Trimming cost V 2 bases and J 2 bases; bases outside gene matches: 1.

V gene TRBV5-8 combines with J gene TRBJ1-5; 8 bases match TRBD1. The CDR3 totals 13 residues. Trimming cost V 5 bases and J 4 bases; bases outside gene matches: 2. The V gene's germline CDR1 is SGHTS and CDR2 YDEGEE. The CDR3 DNA follows: TGTGCCAGCAGAAGGACAGGGAATCAGCCCCAGCATTTT. Translation gives CASRRTGNQPQHF.

The chain links TRBV6-5 to TRBJ2-1, with D hard to call. The CDR3 is made up of 13 amino acids. Trimming took off 7 bases at V and 0 bases at J, with 7 bases between the two ends. Germline CDR1 reads MNHEY; CDR2 reads SVGAGI. CDR3 coding DNA: TGTGCCAGCACCCCGGGCTCCTACAATGAGCAGTTCTTC. Encoded protein: CASTPGSYNEQFF.

The chain carries TRBV11-2 and TRBJ1-3; D possibly corresponds to TRBD1 (5 bases). The CDR3 is 15 residues long. Germline V lookup: CDR1 SGHAT, CDR2 FQNNGV. The V end was cut by 1 base, the J end by 3 bases, with 10 bases between. The CDR3 bases are TGTGCCAGCAGCTTAGTGGCGGGGGTTGGAAACACCATATATTTT. Its translation: CASSLVAGVGNTIYF.

This clone was counted between two and nine times. This rearrangement joins TRBV5-5 to TRBJ1-6; possible D gene TRBD1, 5 bases. Germline CDR1 and CDR2: SGHKS and YYEKEE (reference sequence). The V end lost 0 bases, the J end lost 8 bases, and 9 bases lay between the germline ends. CDR3 length: 14 amino acids. CDR3: CASSLDRLDSPLHF. Written as DNA, the CDR3 is TGTGCCAGCAGCTTGGACAGGTTGGATTCACCCCTCCACTTT. Full variable domain (missing parts from reference TRBV5-5 and TRBJ1-6): DAGVTQSPTHLIKTRGQQVTLRCSPISGHKSVSWYQQVLGQGPQFIFQYYEKEERGRGNFPDRFSARQFPNYSSELNVNALLLGDSALYLCASSLDRLDSPLHFGNGTRLTVT.

V gene TRBV27 combines with J gene TRBJ2-1, with 11 bases lining up with TRBD1. The V gene end was trimmed by 2 bases and the J gene end by 9 bases; junction bases not matched to a gene: 9. CDR3 size: 16 residues. In germline, CDR1 is MNHEY, CDR2 SMNVEV (reference sequence). CDR3 nucleotide sequence: TGTGCCAGCAGTTTAGCTCCGGGACAGGGGGAGGGTGAGCAGTTCTTC. Protein: CASSLAPGQGEGEQFF.

In this sample, this clone turned up once. The rearrangement joins TRBV19 to TRBJ1-5, with 7 bases aligning to TRBD1. The CDR3 is 16 amino acids. J was trimmed by 10 bases and V by 3 bases; bases with no gene match: 15. Germline V gives CDR1 LNHDA, CDR2 SQIVND (reference sequence). The DNA of the CDR3 is TGTGCCAGTAGTATCTTGAGGGGGCGGGGATCAGCCCCCCAGCATTTT. It specifies CASSILRGRGSAPQHF.

The V gene is TRBV19, the J gene TRBJ1-1; D gene ambiguous. Germline-derived CDR1 and CDR2 are LNHDA and SQIVND (reference sequence). The germline V and J ends were trimmed by 1 base and 5 bases, with 11 bases remaining between them. The CDR3 extends over 14 amino acids. CDR3: CASSIVDRETEAFF. CDR3 nucleotides: TGTGCCAGTAGTATAGTCGATAGGGAGACTGAAGCTTTCTTT. The full variable domain, with the rest looked up from reference TRBV19 and TRBJ1-1, is DGGITQSPKYLFRKEGQNVTLSCEQNLNHDAMYWYRQDPGQGLRLIYYSQIVNDFQKGDIAEGYSVSREKKESFPLTVTSAQKNPTAFYLCASSIVDRETEAFFGQGTRLTVV.

The chain has TRBV5-8 and TRBJ2-7; tentatively, D is TRBD1 (5 bases). The CDR3 has 15 residues. V was shortened by 4 bases and J by 2 bases, with 16 bases between the two germline ends. Germline V gene sequence: CDR1 SGHTS, CDR2 YDEGEE. CDR3 protein: CASSPRTIWTYEQYF. The CDR3, as DNA: TGTGCCAGCAGCCCTCGGACAATTTGGACCTACGAGCAGTACTTC.

This CDR3 reads CASSPSPSGGAGEQYF. In DNA form, the CDR3 reads TGCGCCAGCAGCCCCTCCCCTAGCGGGGGGGCGGGTGAGCAGTACTTC. The V call is TRBV5-1, the J call TRBJ2-7, with 12 bases identical to TRBD2. The V gene end was trimmed by 4 bases and the J gene end by 7 bases; junction bases not matched to a gene: 12. CDR3 length equals 16 residues. The V gene's germline CDR1 is SGHRS and CDR2 YFSETQ.

The chain combines TRBV29-1 with TRBJ1-2, with 10 bases matching TRBD1. Germline V gene data show CDR1 as SQVTM and CDR2 as ANQGSEA. CDR3 length: 14 amino acids. V lost 2 bases and J lost 5; bases outside the gene matches: 5. CDR3 nucleotide sequence: TGCAGCGTTGAAACCCGACAGGGGGCGTATGGCTACACCTTC. This codes for CSVETRQGAYGYTF. The whole variable domain, remainder taken from reference TRBV29-1 and TRBJ1-2, is SAVISQKPSRDICQRGTSLTIQCQVDSQVTMMFWYRQQPGQSLTLIATANQGSEATYESGFVIDKFPISRPNLTFSTLTVSNMSPEDSSIYLCSVETRQGAYGYTFGSGTRLTVV.

CDR3 sequence (DNA): TGTGCCAGCAGCACCGGACACCCCAATCAGCCCCAGCATTTT. Translating gives CASSTGHPNQPQHF. The chain is built from TRBV7-8 and TRBJ1-5, with D possibly TRBD1 on 5 matching bases. V lost 5 bases to trimming and J lost 3 bases, with 11 bases between them. The germline gives CDR1 SGHVS, CDR2 FQNEAQ. This CDR3 comprises 14 residues.

This clone was observed a handful of times. The chain links TRBV27 to TRBJ1-6; TRBD1 might be the D (6 bases). Germline loops: CDR1 MNHEY, CDR2 SMNVEV (reference sequence). The V gene lost 6 bases and the J gene lost 8 bases, with 17 bases spanning the gap. The CDR3 is made up of 15 amino acids. The CDR3 sequence is CASRRSGDGYSPLHF. As DNA, the CDR3 is TGTGCCAGCAGGAGGTCAGGGGACGGATATTCACCCCTCCACTTT.

The CDR3 reads CASSRRRGPPQAKNIQYF. CDR3 coding DNA: TGCGCCAGCAGCAGACGCAGGGGTCCTCCCCAAGCCAAAAACATTCAGTACTTC. The V and J genes are TRBV5-1 and TRBJ2-4; maybe TRBD1 (6 bases). The V end was cut by 4 bases, the J end by 0 bases, with 20 bases between. The germline CDR1 and CDR2 sequences are SGHRS and YFSETQ. The CDR3 is made up of 18 amino acids.

The sample holds one count of this clone. The chain links TRBV5-1 to TRBJ2-3; tentatively, D is TRBD2 (5 bases). Looked up from germline, CDR1 is SGHRS and CDR2 is YFSETQ. The V end was cut by 4 bases, the J end by 5 bases, with 8 bases between. The CDR3 covers 12 residues. The CDR3 nucleotides are TGCGCCAGCAGCCCCGGGGAAGATACGCAGTATTTT. It translates to CASSPGEDTQYF.

The chain links TRBV10-3 to TRBJ1-1, with no clear D. CDR3 length equals 13 residues. Per the germline V gene, CDR1 is ENHRY and CDR2 is SYGVKD. Trimming removed 6 bases at V and 2 bases at J, with 10 bases between. CDR3 amino acids: CAISDSTNTEAFF. CDR3 nucleotide sequence: TGTGCCATCAGCGACTCAACCAACACTGAAGCTTTCTTT.

The chain recombines TRBV2 with TRBJ1-2; TRBD1 agrees at 7 bases. Germline CDR1 reads SNHLY; CDR2 reads FYNNEI. V was pared by 2 bases and J by 4 bases, with 7 bases of the junction left unmatched. CDR3 size: 15 residues. In DNA, the CDR3 is TGTGCCAGCAGTGAAAGGACAGGCATTCGCTATGGCTACACCTTC. It codes for CASSERTGIRYGYTF.

This clone is a singleton in its sample. The chain joins TRBV30 to TRBJ1-6, with D possibly being TRBD1 (5 bases). CDR3 length: 14 residues. V lost 0 bases, J lost 6 bases, and 9 bases lay in between. Per the germline V gene, CDR1 is GTSNPN and CDR2 is SVGIG (reference sequence). CDR3 in DNA: TGTGCCTGGAGTGTATCAGGGATTAATTCACCCCTCCACTTT. Amino acids: CAWSVSGINSPLHF. Using reference TRBV30 and TRBJ1-6 for the parts outside the CDR3, the full variable domain is SQTIHQWPATLVQPVGSPLSLECTVEGTSNPNLYWYRQAAGRGLQLLFYSVGIGQISSEVPQNLSASRPQDRQFILSSKKLLLSDSGFYLCAWSVSGINSPLHFGNGTRLTVT.

This clone turned up a few times. The V gene is TRBV5-4, the J gene TRBJ2-5; TRBD2 matches at 8 bases. Germline V gene lookup returns CDR1 SGHNT and CDR2 YYREEE (reference sequence). The CDR3 extends over 15 amino acids. V trimming: 7 bases; J trimming: 4 bases; junction bases outside the gene matches: 12. The DNA for the CDR3 is TGTGCCAGCTATCGGCGGGGGGCACCCCCAGAGACCCAGTACTTC. Translated: CASYRRGAPPETQYF. The variable domain in full, completed from reference TRBV5-4 and TRBJ2-5, reads ETGVTQSPTHLIKTRGQQVTLRCSSQSGHNTVSWYQQALGQGPQFIFQYYREEENGRGNFPPRFSGLQFPNYSSELNVNALELDDSALYLCASYRRGAPPETQYFGPGTRLLVL.